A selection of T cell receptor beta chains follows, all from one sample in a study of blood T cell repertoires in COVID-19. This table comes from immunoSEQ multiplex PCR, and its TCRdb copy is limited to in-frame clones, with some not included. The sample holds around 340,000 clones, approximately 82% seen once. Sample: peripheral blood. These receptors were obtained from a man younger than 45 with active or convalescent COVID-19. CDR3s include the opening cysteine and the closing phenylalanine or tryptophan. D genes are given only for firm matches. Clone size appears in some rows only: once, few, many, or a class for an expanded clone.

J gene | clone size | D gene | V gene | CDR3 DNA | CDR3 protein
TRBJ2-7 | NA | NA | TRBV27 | NA | CASSLGVGGGAGRHF
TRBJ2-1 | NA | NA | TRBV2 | TGTGCCAGGGAAGGGGGAAATCCCAATGAGCAGTTCTTC | CAREGGNPNEQFF
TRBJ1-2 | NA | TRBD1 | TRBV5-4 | TGTGCCAGCAGCTCAGATCGACAGGGGGCTAACTATGGCTACACCTTC | CASSSDRQGANYGYTF
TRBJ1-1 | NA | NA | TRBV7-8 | TGTGCCAGCAGCTACCTTACACAGTACACTGAAGCTTTCTTT | CASSYLTQYTEAFF
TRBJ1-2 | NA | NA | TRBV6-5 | TGTGCCAGCAGCCCCTCCGGGTCTTCCCTTTATGGCTACACCTTC | CASSPSGSSLYGYTF
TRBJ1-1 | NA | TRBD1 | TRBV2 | TGTGCCAGCAACCGACAGGGGGGACTTAAAACTGAAGCTTTCTTT | CASNRQGGLKTEAFF
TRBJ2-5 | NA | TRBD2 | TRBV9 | TGTGCCAGCAGCGTAGGGGTAGCGGGACACCAAGAGACCCAGTACTTC | CASSVGVAGHQETQYF
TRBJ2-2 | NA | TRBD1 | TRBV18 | TGTGCCAGCTCACCCGAGGGACAGGGGATCACCGGGGAGCTGTTTTTT | CASSPEGQGITGELFF
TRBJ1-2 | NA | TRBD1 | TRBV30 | TGTGCCTGGAGCAACAGGGGGTCCGGCTACACCTTC | CAWSNRGSGYTF
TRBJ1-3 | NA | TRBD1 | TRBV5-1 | TGCGCCAGCAGCCCACAGACAGGGATGGGTCCTTCTGGAAACACCATATATTTT | CASSPQTGMGPSGNTIYF
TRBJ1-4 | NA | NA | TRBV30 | TGTGCCTGGAGTGACAGGACCAATGAAAAACTGTTTTTT | CAWSDRTNEKLFF
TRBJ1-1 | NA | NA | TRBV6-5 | TGTGCCAGCAACAAGGACATTGGATACACTGAAGCTTTCTTT | CASNKDIGYTEAFF
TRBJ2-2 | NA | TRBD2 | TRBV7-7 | TGTGCCAGCAGCCGGACTAGCGGGAGGTCCGGCGGGGAGCTGTTTTTT | CASSRTSGRSGGELFF
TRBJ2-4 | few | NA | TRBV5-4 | TGTGCCAGCAGCTTGTGGGGGCCTAACATTCAGTACTTC | CASSLWGPNIQYF